Listed below are T cell receptor beta chains from one sample, sequenced in a study of blood T cell repertoires in COVID-19. Assay used: immunoSEQ multiplex PCR; TCRdb lists only in-frame clones, some missing. This sample has some 40,000 clones, with approximately 94% found just once. The sequenced material came from peripheral blood. The receptors derive from a man aged 50 to 60 with COVID-19, enrolled during active disease. Both conserved end residues are part of each CDR3. Each record gives: V gene, D gene, J gene, clone size, CDR3 DNA, CDR3 protein. The D gene is left open where the match is weak. Some rows mark clone size as missing; the rest say once, few, many or name a class of expanded clone.

v_call: TRBV3-1/TRBV3-2
d_call: TRBD2
j_call: TRBJ2-4
clone_size: once
cdr3_nt: TGTGCCAGCAGCCAAGAGTCGCGGGAGGGCCGAGACATTCAGTACTTC
cdr3_aa: CASSQESREGRDIQYF

v_call: TRBV7-9
d_call: -
j_call: TRBJ1-1
clone_size: -
cdr3_nt: TGTGCCAGCAGCTTAAGGGGAAACACTGAAGCTTTCTTT
cdr3_aa: CASSLRGNTEAFF

v_call: TRBV5-6
d_call: -
j_call: TRBJ2-7
clone_size: -
cdr3_nt: TGTGCCAGCAGCTTGGGGTCAGGGGGGCTAGAGCAGTACTTC
cdr3_aa: CASSLGSGGLEQYF

v_call: TRBV19
d_call: -
j_call: TRBJ1-5
clone_size: -
cdr3_nt: TGTGCCAGTACTGGCAGGGACAATCAGCCCCAGCATTTT
cdr3_aa: CASTGRDNQPQHF

v_call: TRBV18
d_call: TRBD1
j_call: TRBJ2-1
clone_size: -
cdr3_nt: TGTGCCAGCTCACCAGCGACAGGGGGCCTGCATGAGCAGTTCTTC
cdr3_aa: CASSPATGGLHEQFF

v_call: TRBV19
d_call: TRBD1
j_call: TRBJ1-1
clone_size: -
cdr3_nt: TGTGCCAGTAGTAGAATACAGGGGGGCACTGAAGCTTTCTTT
cdr3_aa: CASSRIQGGTEAFF

v_call: TRBV5-1
d_call: TRBD2
j_call: TRBJ2-1
clone_size: -
cdr3_nt: TGCGCCAGCACCTCTAAAGCGGGGGGAGGTGTGGATGAGCAGTTCTTC
cdr3_aa: CASTSKAGGGVDEQFF

v_call: TRBV7-9
d_call: TRBD2
j_call: TRBJ2-7
clone_size: -
cdr3_nt: TGTGCCAGCAGCCCAGCGGGGGCACCCTACGAGCAGTACTTC
cdr3_aa: CASSPAGAPYEQYF

v_call: TRBV19
d_call: TRBD1
j_call: TRBJ2-7
clone_size: -
cdr3_nt: TGTGCCAGTAGAGCTCAGGGGGCGCCGGACGAGCAGTACTTC
cdr3_aa: CASRAQGAPDEQYF

v_call: TRBV7-9
d_call: -
j_call: TRBJ2-3
clone_size: -
cdr3_nt: TGTGCCAGCACCTACACAGATACGCAGTATTTT
cdr3_aa: CASTYTDTQYF

v_call: TRBV2
d_call: TRBD2
j_call: TRBJ2-1
clone_size: -
cdr3_nt: TGTGCCAGCAGCGGGACTAGCAACAATGAGCAGTTCTTC
cdr3_aa: CASSGTSNNEQFF

v_call: TRBV12-3/TRBV12-4
d_call: -
j_call: TRBJ2-7
clone_size: -
cdr3_nt: TGTGCCAGCAGTTTAACCAGGGTTAGCGAGCAGTACTTC
cdr3_aa: CASSLTRVSEQYF

v_call: TRBV2
d_call: TRBD2
j_call: TRBJ2-5
clone_size: -
cdr3_nt: TGTGCCAGCAGGGGACTAGCGGGAGCACCAGAGACCCAGTACTTC
cdr3_aa: CASRGLAGAPETQYF

v_call: TRBV7-2
d_call: TRBD2
j_call: TRBJ2-7
clone_size: -
cdr3_nt: TGTGCCAGCAGCTTACTCCCCAGCGGGAGGACCAACTACGAGCAGTACTTC
cdr3_aa: CASSLLPSGRTNYEQYF

v_call: TRBV11-2
d_call: -
j_call: TRBJ1-5
clone_size: -
cdr3_nt: TGTGCCAGCAGCCCCAGCGGGGGGGGTCAGCCCCAGCATTTT
cdr3_aa: CASSPSGGGQPQHF

v_call: TRBV19
d_call: -
j_call: TRBJ1-1
clone_size: -
cdr3_nt: TGTGCCAGTAGTTTGGGACATAGGGGCACTGAAGCTTTCTTT
cdr3_aa: CASSLGHRGTEAFF

v_call: TRBV18
d_call: -
j_call: TRBJ1-1
clone_size: -
cdr3_nt: TGTGCCAGCTCACCACCTGCCTCCGGGGGGAACACTGAAGCTTTCTTT
cdr3_aa: CASSPPASGGNTEAFF

v_call: TRBV6-5
d_call: -
j_call: TRBJ1-5
clone_size: -
cdr3_nt: TGTGCCAGCAGTTACCCCAGTTCGTCTAGCAATCAGCCCCAGCATTTT
cdr3_aa: CASSYPSSSSNQPQHF

v_call: TRBV7-2
d_call: -
j_call: TRBJ2-3
clone_size: once
cdr3_nt: TGTGCCAGCAGCTCACGACAGGTTAGCACAGATACGCAGTATTTT
cdr3_aa: CASSSRQVSTDTQYF

v_call: TRBV29-1
d_call: TRBD2
j_call: TRBJ2-1
clone_size: once
cdr3_nt: TGCAGCGTTGATCCGACCGGGACTAGCGGTAAGCAGTTCTTC
cdr3_aa: CSVDPTGTSGKQFF

v_call: TRBV15
d_call: -
j_call: TRBJ2-7
clone_size: once
cdr3_nt: TGTGCCACCAGCGGAGACTGGAGCTCCTACGAGCAGTACTTC
cdr3_aa: CATSGDWSSYEQYF

v_call: TRBV7-2
d_call: TRBD2
j_call: TRBJ2-1
clone_size: -
cdr3_nt: TGTGCCAGCAGCCCAGTTGTGGGACTAGCGACCTACAATGAGCAGTTCTTC
cdr3_aa: CASSPVVGLATYNEQFF

v_call: TRBV7-3
d_call: -
j_call: TRBJ2-7
clone_size: -
cdr3_nt: TGTGCCAGCAGCAAGGGCGACGGGAGAGTCCACGAGCAGTACTTC
cdr3_aa: CASSKGDGRVHEQYF

v_call: TRBV5-8
d_call: -
j_call: TRBJ2-6
clone_size: -
cdr3_nt: TGTGCCAGCAGCCAGGCGATTCTCACTGGGGCCAACGTCCTGACTTTC
cdr3_aa: CASSQAILTGANVLTF

v_call: TRBV29-1
d_call: -
j_call: TRBJ2-6
clone_size: -
cdr3_nt: TGCAGCGCGGCCGTGTCTGGGGCCAACGTCCTGACTTTC
cdr3_aa: CSAAVSGANVLTF

v_call: TRBV4-2
d_call: -
j_call: TRBJ1-6
clone_size: -
cdr3_nt: TGTGCCAGCAGCCAGTTACAGGGTTTTGATTCACCCCTCCACTTT
cdr3_aa: CASSQLQGFDSPLHF

v_call: TRBV18
d_call: TRBD2
j_call: TRBJ2-2
clone_size: -
cdr3_nt: TGTGCCAGCTCACCACCTAGCGGGAGCTCCACCGGGGAGCTGTTTTTT
cdr3_aa: CASSPPSGSSTGELFF

v_call: TRBV28
d_call: TRBD2
j_call: TRBJ2-5
clone_size: -
cdr3_nt: TGTGCCAGCAGGATGGGACTAGCCTGGGGGGAGGCCCAGTACTTC
cdr3_aa: CASRMGLAWGEAQYF

v_call: TRBV9
d_call: -
j_call: TRBJ2-3
clone_size: -
cdr3_nt: TGTGCCAGCAGCGTAGCTCCAGAAACAGATACGCAGTATTTT
cdr3_aa: CASSVAPETDTQYF

v_call: TRBV7-2
d_call: TRBD2
j_call: TRBJ2-7
clone_size: -
cdr3_nt: TGTGCCAGCAGCTTAGGGGACTACCTCTACGAGCAGTACTTC
cdr3_aa: CASSLGDYLYEQYF

v_call: TRBV4-3
d_call: TRBD1
j_call: TRBJ2-1
clone_size: -
cdr3_nt: TGCGCCAGCAGCCAAGAATTGACAGGGCGTGATGAGCAGTTCTTC
cdr3_aa: CASSQELTGRDEQFF

v_call: TRBV6-4
d_call: TRBD1
j_call: TRBJ2-1
clone_size: -
cdr3_nt: TGTGCCAGCAGTGATCTAGGGACAGGGGTGGATGAGCAGTTCTTC
cdr3_aa: CASSDLGTGVDEQFF

v_call: TRBV30
d_call: TRBD1
j_call: TRBJ1-2
clone_size: few
cdr3_nt: TGTGCCTGGAGTGTAGACAGGGGGGTCGCTATGTACACCTTC
cdr3_aa: CAWSVDRGVAMYTF